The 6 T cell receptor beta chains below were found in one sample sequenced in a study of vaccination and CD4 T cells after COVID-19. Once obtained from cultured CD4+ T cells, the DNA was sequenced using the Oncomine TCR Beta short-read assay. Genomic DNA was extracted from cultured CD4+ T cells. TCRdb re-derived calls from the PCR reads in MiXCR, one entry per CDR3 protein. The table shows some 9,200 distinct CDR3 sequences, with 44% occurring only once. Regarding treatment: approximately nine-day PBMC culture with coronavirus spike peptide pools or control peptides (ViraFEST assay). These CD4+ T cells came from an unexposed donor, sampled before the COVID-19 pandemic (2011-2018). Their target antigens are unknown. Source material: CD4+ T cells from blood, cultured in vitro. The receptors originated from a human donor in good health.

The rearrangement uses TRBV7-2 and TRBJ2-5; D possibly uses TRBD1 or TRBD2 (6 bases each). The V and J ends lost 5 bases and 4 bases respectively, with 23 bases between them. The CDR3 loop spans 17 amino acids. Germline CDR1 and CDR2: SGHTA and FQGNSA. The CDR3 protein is CASSPPRERRGVETQYF. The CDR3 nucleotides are TGTGCCAGCAGCCCCCCCCGAGAGCGGAGGGGGGTAGAGACCCAGTACTTC.

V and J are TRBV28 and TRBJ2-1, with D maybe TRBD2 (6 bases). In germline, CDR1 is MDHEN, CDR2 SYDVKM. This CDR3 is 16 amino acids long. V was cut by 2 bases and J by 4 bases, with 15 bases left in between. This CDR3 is CASSLLEGRSYNEQFF. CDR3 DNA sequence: TGTGCCAGCAGTTTACTCGAGGGGAGGTCGTACAATGAGCAGTTCTTC.

Written as DNA, the CDR3 is TGTGCCAGCAGTTACTCAAGGGTCCGTCAGAGGGGGCCGGGTGAAGCTTTCTTT. The encoded protein is CASSYSRVRQRGPGEAFF. V gene TRBV6-5 combines with J gene TRBJ1-1, with TRBD1 matching 7 bases. Germline lookup yields CDR1 MNHEY and CDR2 SVGAGI. Trimming took 0 bases from V and 7 from J; bases not matched to a gene: 17. This CDR3 is built from 18 residues.

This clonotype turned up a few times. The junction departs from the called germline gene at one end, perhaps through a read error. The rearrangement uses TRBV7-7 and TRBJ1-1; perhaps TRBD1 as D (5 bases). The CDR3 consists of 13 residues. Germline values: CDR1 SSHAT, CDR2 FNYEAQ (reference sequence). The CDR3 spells CASSVGQNTEAFF. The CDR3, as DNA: TGTGCTAGCAGCGTCGGACAGAACACTGAAGCTTTCTTT.

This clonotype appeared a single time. The CDR3 sequence is CASSDQATSSGELFF. DNA of the CDR3: TGTGCCAGCAGCGACCAGGCTACTAGCTCGGGGGAGCTGTTTTTT. The chain joins TRBV7-2 to TRBJ2-2, with a tentative D call TRBD2 (6 bases). V dropped 5 bases and J dropped 8 bases, with 18 bases sitting between them. Germline values: CDR1 SGHTA, CDR2 FQGNSA. CDR3 length equals 15 residues. Supplemented by reference TRBV7-2 and TRBJ2-2, the full variable domain reads GAGVSQSPSNKVTEKGKDVELRCDPISGHTALYWYRQSLGQGLEFLIYFQGNSAPDKSGLPSDRFSAERTGGSVSTLTIQRTQQEDSAVYLCASSDQATSSGELFFGEGSRLTVL.

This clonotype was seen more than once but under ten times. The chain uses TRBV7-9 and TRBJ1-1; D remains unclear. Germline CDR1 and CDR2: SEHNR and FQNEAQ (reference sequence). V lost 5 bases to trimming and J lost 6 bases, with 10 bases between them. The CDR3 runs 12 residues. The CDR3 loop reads CASSPGGSEAFF. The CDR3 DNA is TGTGCCAGCAGCCCGGGTGGGTCTGAAGCTTTCTTT.